This TCR beta chain was observed in a study of T cell repertoires in cytomegalovirus infection. Across the whole study: Indications came from public TCR beta signatures; they pointed to CMV infection and to a matching HLA type.

J lost 6 bases, V lost 2 bases, and 3 bases had no gene match. The germline gives CDR1 MDHEN, CDR2 SYDVKM. The CDR3 length is 15 residues. TCRdb independently ran MiXCR on the reads; one entry per CDR3 protein. The profile shows more than 400,000 distinct CDR3 sequences, about 30% of them singletons. The sequencing input was PBMCs. The receptor was isolated from a human donor in good health (CMV status not recorded). Some clones in this sample may be carry-over from other donors' samples. The chain combines TRBV28 with TRBJ2-3; 12 nucleotides line up with TRBD1. The CDR3 DNA follows: TGTGCCAGCAGTTTAGCGGGACAGGGGGCTGATACGCAGTATTTT. This translates into CASSLAGQGADTQYF.